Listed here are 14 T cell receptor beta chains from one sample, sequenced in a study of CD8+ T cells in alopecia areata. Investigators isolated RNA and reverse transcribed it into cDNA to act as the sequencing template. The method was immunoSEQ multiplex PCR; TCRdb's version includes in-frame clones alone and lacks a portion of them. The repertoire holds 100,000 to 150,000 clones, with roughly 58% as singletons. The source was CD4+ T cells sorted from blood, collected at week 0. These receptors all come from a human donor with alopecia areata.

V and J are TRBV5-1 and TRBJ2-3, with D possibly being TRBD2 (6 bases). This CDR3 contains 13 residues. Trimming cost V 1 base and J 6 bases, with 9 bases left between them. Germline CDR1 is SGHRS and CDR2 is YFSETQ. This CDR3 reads CASSLILADTQYF. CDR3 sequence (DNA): TGCGCCAGCAGCTTGATCCTAGCGGATACGCAGTATTTT.

The CDR3 DNA reads as TGTGCCAGCAGCTTCCCAGAGAGGGCCTATGGCTACACCTTC. Encoded protein: CASSFPERAYGYTF. The chain recombines TRBV7-9 with TRBJ1-2; D unclear. This CDR3 is built from 14 residues. V shed 3 bases and J shed 4 bases, with 12 bases lying between them. Germline V gene lookup returns CDR1 SEHNR and CDR2 FQNEAQ (reference sequence).

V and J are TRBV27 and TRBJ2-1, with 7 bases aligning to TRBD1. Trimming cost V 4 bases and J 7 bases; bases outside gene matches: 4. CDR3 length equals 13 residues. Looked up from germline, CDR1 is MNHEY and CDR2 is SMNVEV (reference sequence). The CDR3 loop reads CASSSTGTNEQFF. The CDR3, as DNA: TGTGCCAGCAGTTCGACAGGGACGAATGAGCAGTTCTTC.

Here the CDR3 reads CATSRDLPGLAGEETQYF. The CDR3 DNA follows: TGTGCCACCAGCAGAGATCTACCGGGACTAGCGGGAGAAGAGACCCAGTACTTC. This chain joins TRBV15 and TRBJ2-5, with 14 bases fitting TRBD2. CDR3 length: 18 residues. Germline V gene lookup returns CDR1 LNHNV and CDR2 YYDKDF (reference sequence). The J segment lost 3 bases and the V segment lost 0 bases, leaving 6 bases of the junction unmatched.

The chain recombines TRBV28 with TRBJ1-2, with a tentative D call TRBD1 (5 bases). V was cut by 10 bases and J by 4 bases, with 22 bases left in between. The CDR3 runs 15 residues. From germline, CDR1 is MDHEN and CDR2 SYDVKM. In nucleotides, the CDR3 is TGTGCCACTTCAGAACCGGGACCGTATACCTATGGCTACACCTTC. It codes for CATSEPGPYTYGYTF.

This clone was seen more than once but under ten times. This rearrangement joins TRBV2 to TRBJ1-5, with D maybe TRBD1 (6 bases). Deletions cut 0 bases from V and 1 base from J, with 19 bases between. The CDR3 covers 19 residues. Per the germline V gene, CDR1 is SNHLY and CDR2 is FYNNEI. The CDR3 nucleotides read TGTGCCAGCAGTGAAGCTGGCAGGGGTGGAGTCCGGAGCAATCAGCCCCAGCATTTT. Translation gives CASSEAGRGGVRSNQPQHF.

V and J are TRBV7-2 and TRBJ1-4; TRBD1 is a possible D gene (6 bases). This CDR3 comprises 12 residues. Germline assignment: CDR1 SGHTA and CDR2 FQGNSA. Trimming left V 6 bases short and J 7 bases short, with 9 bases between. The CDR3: CASRGGGEKLFF. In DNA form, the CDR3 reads TGTGCCAGCAGGGGAGGGGGTGAAAAACTGTTTTTT.

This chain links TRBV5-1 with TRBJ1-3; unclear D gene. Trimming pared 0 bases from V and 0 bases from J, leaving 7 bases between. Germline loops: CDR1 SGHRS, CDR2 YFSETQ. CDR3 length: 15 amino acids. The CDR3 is CASSLDTDSGNTIYF. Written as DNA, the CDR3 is TGCGCCAGCAGCTTGGATACGGACTCTGGAAACACCATATATTTT.

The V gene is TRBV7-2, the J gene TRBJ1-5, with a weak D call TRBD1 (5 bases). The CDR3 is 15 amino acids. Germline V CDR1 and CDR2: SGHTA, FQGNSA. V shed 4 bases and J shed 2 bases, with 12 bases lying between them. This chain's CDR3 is CASSSPRAGNQPQHF. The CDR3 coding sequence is TGTGCCAGCAGCTCCCCCAGGGCTGGCAATCAGCCCCAGCATTTT.

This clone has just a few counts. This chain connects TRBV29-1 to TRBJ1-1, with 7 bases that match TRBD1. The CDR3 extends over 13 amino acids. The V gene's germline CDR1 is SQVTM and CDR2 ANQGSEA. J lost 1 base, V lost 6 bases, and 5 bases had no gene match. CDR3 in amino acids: CSVRGQANTEAFF. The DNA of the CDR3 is TGCAGCGTCCGAGGACAGGCGAACACTGAAGCTTTCTTT. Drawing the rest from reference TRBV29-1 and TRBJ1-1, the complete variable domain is SAVISQKPSRDICQRGTSLTIQCQVDSQVTMMFWYRQQPGQSLTLIATANQGSEATYESGFVIDKFPISRPNLTFSTLTVSNMSPEDSSIYLCSVRGQANTEAFFGQGTRLTVV.

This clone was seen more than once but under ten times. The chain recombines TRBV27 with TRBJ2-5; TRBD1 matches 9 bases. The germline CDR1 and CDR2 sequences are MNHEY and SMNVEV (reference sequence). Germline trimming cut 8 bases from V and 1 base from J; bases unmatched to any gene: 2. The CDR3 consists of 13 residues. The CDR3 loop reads CASGDRVQETQYF. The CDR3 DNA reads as TGTGCCAGCGGGGACAGGGTCCAAGAGACCCAGTACTTC.

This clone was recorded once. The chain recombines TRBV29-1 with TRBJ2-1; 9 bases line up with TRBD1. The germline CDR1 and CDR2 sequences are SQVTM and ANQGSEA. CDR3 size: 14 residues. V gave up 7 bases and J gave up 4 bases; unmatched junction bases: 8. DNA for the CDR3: TGCAGCGGCGTGGACAGGGGACCTTACAATGAGCAGTTCTTC. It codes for CSGVDRGPYNEQFF.

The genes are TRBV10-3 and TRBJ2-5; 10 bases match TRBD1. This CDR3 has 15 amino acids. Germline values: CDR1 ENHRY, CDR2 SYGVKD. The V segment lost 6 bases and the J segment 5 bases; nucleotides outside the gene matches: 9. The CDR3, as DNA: TGTGCCATCAGACCCGGGACAGGGGTTCTGGAGACCCAGTACTTC. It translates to CAIRPGTGVLETQYF.

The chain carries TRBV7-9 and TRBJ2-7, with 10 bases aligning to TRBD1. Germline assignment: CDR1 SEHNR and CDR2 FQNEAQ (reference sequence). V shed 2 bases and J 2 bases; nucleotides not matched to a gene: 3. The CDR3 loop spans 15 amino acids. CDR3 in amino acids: CASSLSGQGAYEQYF. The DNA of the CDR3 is TGTGCCAGCAGCTTATCCGGACAGGGGGCCTACGAGCAGTACTTC.